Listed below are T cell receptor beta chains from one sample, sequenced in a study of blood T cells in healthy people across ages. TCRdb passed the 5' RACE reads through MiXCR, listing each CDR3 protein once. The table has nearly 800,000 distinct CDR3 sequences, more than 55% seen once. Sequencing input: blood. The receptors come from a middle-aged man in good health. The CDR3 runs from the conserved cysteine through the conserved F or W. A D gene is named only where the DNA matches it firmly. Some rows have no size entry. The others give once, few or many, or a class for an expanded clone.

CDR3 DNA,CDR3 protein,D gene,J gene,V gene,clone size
TGTGCCTGGAGTCACCCGAACACTGAAGCTTTCTTT,CAWSHPNTEAFF,NA,TRBJ1-1,TRBV30,NA
TGTGCCAGCAGCTTAGCGACTAGCGGAAACCAAGAGACCCAGTACTTC,CASSLATSGNQETQYF,TRBD2,TRBJ2-5,TRBV7-2,NA
TGTGCTAGTGGAACGACTTATGGCTACACCTTC,CASGTTYGYTF,NA,TRBJ1-2,TRBV12-5,NA
TGTGCCAGCAGCCAAGATAGCCAGGGAGACACTGAAGCTTTCTTT,CASSQDSQGDTEAFF,NA,TRBJ1-1,TRBV4-2,NA
TGTGCCAGCAGCTTATATTTGGGGGCAGCCTACGAGCAGTACTTC,CASSLYLGAAYEQYF,NA,TRBJ2-7,TRBV7-3,NA
TGTGCCAGCAGTACAGGGTTAAGGTCCTACGAGCAGTACTTC,CASSTGLRSYEQYF,NA,TRBJ2-7,TRBV12-3/TRBV12-4,few
TGCAGTGCTAGTACTGGGCCGAGAAAACTGTTTTTT,CSASTGPRKLFF,NA,TRBJ1-4,TRBV20-1,NA
TGTGCCAGCAGCTTGACCCGGACTAGCGGGGGGTACGAGCAGTACTTC,CASSLTRTSGGYEQYF,TRBD2,TRBJ2-7,TRBV5-4,NA
TGTGCCAGCAGACCGGGACAGGGGCGGTTTGGCTACACCTTC,CASRPGQGRFGYTF,TRBD1,TRBJ1-2,TRBV28,NA
TGTGCCAGCACGTGGCGGCTGAGCGATACGCAGTATTTT,CASTWRLSDTQYF,NA,TRBJ2-3,TRBV11-2,NA
TGTGCCACCAGTAATAAGGGGCTAAACACCTTCAAAAACATTCAGTACTTC,CATSNKGLNTFKNIQYF,NA,TRBJ2-4,TRBV24-1,NA
TGTGCCAGCAGCTTACAGGGGGGAGATACGCAGTATTTT,CASSLQGGDTQYF,NA,TRBJ2-3,TRBV7-6,few
TGTGCCAGCAGCCCAGGGGGAGCAACCAGCACAGATACGCAGTATTTT,CASSPGGATSTDTQYF,TRBD1,TRBJ2-3,TRBV6-5,NA
TGTGCCAGCAGCGACTTCGATTACGAGCAGTACTTC,CASSDFDYEQYF,NA,TRBJ2-7,TRBV28,few
TGTGCCAGCAGCTTGACAGGGAGCTATGGCTACACCTTC,CASSLTGSYGYTF,TRBD1,TRBJ1-2,TRBV7-3,NA
TGTGCCAGCAGCTTAGCGGTCACAGGGGGCTCAAGCTATGGCTACACCTTC,CASSLAVTGGSSYGYTF,TRBD1,TRBJ1-2,TRBV7-8,NA
TGTGCCAGCAGCCAAGACCTCCGGGTCGGAGGGGCTCAACTGTTTTTT,CASSQDLRVGGAQLFF,NA,TRBJ1-4,TRBV14,few
TGTGCCAGCAGTGAAGACGCTAACTCACCCCTCCACTTT,CASSEDANSPLHF,NA,TRBJ1-6,TRBV6-1,few
TGTGCCAGCAGCCCCCCCGGGGTCTTAGGTTTAGATACGCAGTATTTT,CASSPPGVLGLDTQYF,NA,TRBJ2-3,TRBV7-2,NA
TGTGCCAGCAGCATTCCGGGACGTGTCGACTATGGCTACACCTTC,CASSIPGRVDYGYTF,NA,TRBJ1-2,TRBV7-2,NA
TGTGCCAGCAGCCCCGGGACAGGGATCTACGAGCAGTACTTC,CASSPGTGIYEQYF,TRBD1,TRBJ2-7,TRBV28,NA
TGCGCCAGCAGCCAAGTGGGTATACAGCCCCAGCATTTT,CASSQVGIQPQHF,NA,TRBJ1-5,TRBV4-1,NA
TGTGCCAGCAAAGGATCCAACTCAGGGGATGATGGCTACACCTTC,CASKGSNSGDDGYTF,NA,TRBJ1-2,TRBV2,NA
TGTGCCAGCAGCCCTTGGACTTGGTCGACAGGAATCGCCGACGAGCAGTACTTC,CASSPWTWSTGIADEQYF,NA,TRBJ2-7,TRBV11-3,NA
TGTGCCAGCCAGGGACTAGCGGGACTCCAAGAGACCCAGTACTTC,CASQGLAGLQETQYF,TRBD2,TRBJ2-5,TRBV2,NA
TGTGCCAGCAATGGGTTTCACGAAAAACTGTTTTTT,CASNGFHEKLFF,NA,TRBJ1-4,TRBV28,NA